A selection of T cell receptor beta chains follows, all from one sample in a study of blood T cell repertoires in COVID-19. Measured with immunoSEQ multiplex PCR; TCRdb has only the in-frame clones, and not every one. The sample records under 200,000 clones, more than 75% being singletons. The sample taken for sequencing was peripheral blood. The receptors were sampled from a man between 40 and 49 years old with active or convalescent COVID-19. CDR3s leave out the opening cysteine and the closing phenylalanine or tryptophan. Fields, in order: J gene, V gene, clone size, CDR3 protein. Clone size is given for some rows only: seen once, a few or many times, or a class if the clone is expanded.

TRBJ2-7 TRBV11-2 - ASSLNTNYEQY
TRBJ2-7 TRBV15 - ATSRDTGGDYEQY
TRBJ2-1 TRBV3-1/TRBV3-2 - ASSQDRAPGLATALNEQF
TRBJ1-5 TRBV28 - ASTEEGGGNQPQH
TRBJ2-1 TRBV4-2 - ASSLSPGTSGINEQF
TRBJ2-2 TRBV9 - ASSVRQGTTGELF
TRBJ1-1 TRBV6-5 - ASSYSTPYMNTEAF
TRBJ2-7 TRBV28 - ASSSDYEGQY
TRBJ2-7 TRBV11-2 once ASSRDLASGSSYEQY
TRBJ2-3 TRBV7-2 - ASRGQVGATDTQY
TRBJ1-2 TRBV19 - ASSIGQGRIGYT
TRBJ2-3 TRBV7-6 once ASSSSPGLAGATTDTQY
TRBJ1-1 TRBV5-4 - ASSRNRVVGTEAF
TRBJ2-1 TRBV11-2 - ASSLGAVAKQF
TRBJ2-6 TRBV30 - ANTAGANVLT
TRBJ2-1 TRBV25-1 once ASSRRGGADNEQF
TRBJ1-1 TRBV7-2 - ASSPRRTSNTEAF
TRBJ2-1 TRBV19 once ASKASGGREQF
TRBJ1-1 TRBV28 - ASSLWSGGMNTEAF
TRBJ1-2 TRBV6-5 - ASSSDFTGSDGYT
TRBJ1-1 TRBV27 once ASSWGAGGYHTEAF
TRBJ2-7 TRBV6-5 - ASRAPGSSYEQY
TRBJ2-1 TRBV7-9 - ASSPPAGGNEQF
TRBJ1-5 TRBV19 - ASRMGQKTWGNQPQH
TRBJ2-3 TRBV28 - AFSGRGISTDTQY